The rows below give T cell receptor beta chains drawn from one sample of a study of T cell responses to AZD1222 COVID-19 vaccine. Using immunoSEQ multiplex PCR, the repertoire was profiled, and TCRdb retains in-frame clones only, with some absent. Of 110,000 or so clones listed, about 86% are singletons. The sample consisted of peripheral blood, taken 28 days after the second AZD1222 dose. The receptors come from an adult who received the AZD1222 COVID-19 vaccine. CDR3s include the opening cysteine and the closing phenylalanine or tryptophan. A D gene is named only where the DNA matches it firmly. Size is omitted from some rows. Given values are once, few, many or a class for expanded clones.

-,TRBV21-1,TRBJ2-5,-,TGTGCCAGCACCTTCCCGTTAGGGACTACCCAAGAGACCCAGTACTTC,CASTFPLGTTQETQYF
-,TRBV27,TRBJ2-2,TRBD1,TGTGCCAGCAGTTTACGGGGGACAGGGGCCGGGGAGCTGTTTTTT,CASSLRGTGAGELFF
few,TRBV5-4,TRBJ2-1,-,TGTGCCAGCAACCCACGGGGGTGGGGCTCCTACAATGAGCAGTTCTTC,CASNPRGWGSYNEQFF
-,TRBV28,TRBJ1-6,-,TGTGCCAGCAGACAAAGGGGGGATTCACCCCTCCACTTT,CASRQRGDSPLHF
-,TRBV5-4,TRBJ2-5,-,TGTGCCAGCACCGAAGCCCTCAGGGGAGAGACCCAGTACTTC,CASTEALRGETQYF
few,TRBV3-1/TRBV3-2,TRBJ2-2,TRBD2,TGTGCCAGCAGCCAACTGACTAGCGGGGGGCGGAACACCGGGGAGCTGTTTTTT,CASSQLTSGGRNTGELFF
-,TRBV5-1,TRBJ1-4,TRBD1,TGCGCCAGCAGCACCGGGACAGGGCGTGCAACTAATGAAAAACTGTTTTTT,CASSTGTGRATNEKLFF
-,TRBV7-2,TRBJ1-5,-,TGTGCCAGCAGCTTAGCTGGGTTAGAGCCCCAGCATTTT,CASSLAGLEPQHF
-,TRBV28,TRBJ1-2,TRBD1,TGTGCCACCAGGACAGGGGCGAACTATGGCTACACCTTC,CATRTGANYGYTF
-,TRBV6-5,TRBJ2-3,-,TGTGCCAGCTCGGGCAGGGGTAGCACAGATACGCAGTATTTT,CASSGRGSTDTQYF
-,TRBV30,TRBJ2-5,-,TGTGCCTGGAGTGTACGGGAGACCCAGTACTTC,CAWSVRETQYF
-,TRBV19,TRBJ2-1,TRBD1,TGTGCCAGTAGTATAGATCTACCAGGGGGTGGTAATGAGCAGTTCTTC,CASSIDLPGGGNEQFF
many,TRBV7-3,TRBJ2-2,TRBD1,TGTGCCAGCAGCAATTACCGGGACAGGGGAGACACCGGGGAGCTGTTTTTT,CASSNYRDRGDTGELFF
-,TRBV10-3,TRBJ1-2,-,TGTGCCATCAGTGTTCGTCGGGCAGGGGTTCATTTTGGTCTCTATGGCTACACCTTC,CAISVRRAGVHFGLYGYTF
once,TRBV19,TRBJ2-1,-,TGTGCCAGTAGTTCATACGGGAGTTATGAGCAGTTCTTC,CASSSYGSYEQFF
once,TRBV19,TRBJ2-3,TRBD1,TGTGCCAGTAGTATCTTTGTAGGGGGCGACGCAGATACGCAGTATTTT,CASSIFVGGDADTQYF
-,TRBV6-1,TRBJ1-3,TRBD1,TGTGCCAGCAGTGAACAGGGGGCGAGTGGAAACACCATATATTTT,CASSEQGASGNTIYF
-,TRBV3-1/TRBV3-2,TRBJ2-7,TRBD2,TGTGCCAGCAGCCTGGGGGGGTTCTCCCACGAGCAGTACTTC,CASSLGGFSHEQYF
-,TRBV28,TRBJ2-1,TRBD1,TGTGCCAGCAGTTTATTCGATTACAGGGGGCACTTCTACAATGAGCAGTTCTTC,CASSLFDYRGHFYNEQFF
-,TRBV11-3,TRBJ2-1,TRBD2,TGTGCCAGCAGCCCTCGGGGGGGCAATGAGCAGTTCTTC,CASSPRGGNEQFF
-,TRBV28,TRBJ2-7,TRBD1,TGTGCCAGCAGGACTGGACAGGGGAGTTCCTACGAGCAGTACTTC,CASRTGQGSSYEQYF
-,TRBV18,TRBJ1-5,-,TGTGCCAGCTCACCACCGTCAGTTCCGGGGGGGACGCCCCAGCATTTT,CASSPPSVPGGTPQHF
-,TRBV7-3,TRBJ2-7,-,TGTGCCAGCAGCTTAGTAGGGGACTACGAGCAGTACTTC,CASSLVGDYEQYF
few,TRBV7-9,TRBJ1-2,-,TGTGCCAGCAGCTCAGGGGACGGACGGCTTAGGGATGGCTACACCTTC,CASSSGDGRLRDGYTF
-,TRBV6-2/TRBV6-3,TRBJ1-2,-,TGTGCCAGCAGTTCCCGACCTTCGTGGGAAGGCTACACCTTC,CASSSRPSWEGYTF
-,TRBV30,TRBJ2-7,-,TGTGCCTGGAGCGCAGGTTACGAGCAGTACTTC,CAWSAGYEQYF
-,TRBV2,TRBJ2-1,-,TGTGCCAGCAGACAGGACTCCTACAATGAGCAGTTCTTC,CASRQDSYNEQFF
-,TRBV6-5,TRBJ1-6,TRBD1,TGTGCCAGCACCAGGGACAGGGGGCTCTCACCCCTCCACTTT,CASTRDRGLSPLHF
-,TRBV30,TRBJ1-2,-,TGTGCCTGGAGTGTAGGGGCTGGGGGGCACACCTTC,CAWSVGAGGHTF
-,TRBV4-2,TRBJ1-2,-,TGTGCCAGCAGCCAAGTCACAGGAGCGAGGGGCTACACCTTC,CASSQVTGARGYTF
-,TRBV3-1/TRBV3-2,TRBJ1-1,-,TGTGCCAGCAGAAAATATACATTGGACACTGAAGCTTTCTTT,CASRKYTLDTEAFF
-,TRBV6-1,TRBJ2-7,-,TGTGCCAGCAGTGAAGGAGGTTACGAGCAGTACTTC,CASSEGGYEQYF
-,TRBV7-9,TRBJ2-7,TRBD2,TGTGCCAGCAGCCCTTCTAGCGGGAGTTACGAGCAGTACTTC,CASSPSSGSYEQYF
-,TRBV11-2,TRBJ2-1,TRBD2,TGTGCCAGCGTAAGCCCTAGCGGGAGTTTAGATGAGCAGTTCTTC,CASVSPSGSLDEQFF
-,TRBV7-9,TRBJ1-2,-,TGTGCCAGCAGCTTAGACTCTTTCTATGGGGGCTACACCTTC,CASSLDSFYGGYTF
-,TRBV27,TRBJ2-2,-,TGTGCCAGCAGTCCAGGACAACTCAACACCGGGGAGCTGTTTTTT,CASSPGQLNTGELFF
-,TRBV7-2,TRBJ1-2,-,TGTGCCAGCAGCTTAGTCAGCCAGGGTAACTATGGCTACACCTTC,CASSLVSQGNYGYTF
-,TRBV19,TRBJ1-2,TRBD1,TGTGCCAGTTCCCGACAGGGCTATGGCTACACCTTC,CASSRQGYGYTF
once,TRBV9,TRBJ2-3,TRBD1,TGTGCCAGCAGCGTGGGACAGGGCGAAGATACGCAGTATTTT,CASSVGQGEDTQYF
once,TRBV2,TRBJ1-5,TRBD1,TGTGCCAGCAGTGCGACAGGGACGGGCAATCAGCCCCAGCATTTT,CASSATGTGNQPQHF
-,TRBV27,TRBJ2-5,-,TGTGCCAGCAGACTTACGGTGCAAGAGACCCAGTACTTC,CASRLTVQETQYF
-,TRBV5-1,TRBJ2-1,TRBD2,TGCGCCAGCAGCACCGGGACTAGCGGTAATGAGCAGTTCTTC,CASSTGTSGNEQFF
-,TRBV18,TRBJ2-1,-,TGTGCCAGCTCACTAGGGCGGGGAGAACGCGAGCAGTTCTTC,CASSLGRGEREQFF